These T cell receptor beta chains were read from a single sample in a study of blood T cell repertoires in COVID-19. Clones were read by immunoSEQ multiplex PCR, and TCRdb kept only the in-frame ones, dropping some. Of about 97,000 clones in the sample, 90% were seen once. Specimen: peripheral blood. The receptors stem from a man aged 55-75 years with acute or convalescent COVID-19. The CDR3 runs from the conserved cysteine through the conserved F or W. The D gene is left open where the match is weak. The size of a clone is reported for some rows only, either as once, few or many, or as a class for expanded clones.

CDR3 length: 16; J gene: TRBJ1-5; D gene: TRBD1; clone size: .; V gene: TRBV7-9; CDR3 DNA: TGTGCCAGCAGCTCCCGGGGGACAGGGGGGAATCAGCCCCAGCATTTT; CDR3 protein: CASSSRGTGGNQPQHF
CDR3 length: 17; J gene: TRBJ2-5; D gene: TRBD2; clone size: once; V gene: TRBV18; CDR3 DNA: TGTGCCAGCTCACCAACTACCCCTAGCGGGGGAATGGAGACCCAGTACTTC; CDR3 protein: CASSPTTPSGGMETQYF
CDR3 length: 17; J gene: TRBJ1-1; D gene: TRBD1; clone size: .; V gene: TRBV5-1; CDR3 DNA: TGCGCCAGCAGCCCAGGGGGGTCCCAGGGACGGAACACTGAAGCTTTCTTT; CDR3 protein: CASSPGGSQGRNTEAFF
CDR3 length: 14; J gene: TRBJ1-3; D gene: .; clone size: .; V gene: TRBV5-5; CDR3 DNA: TGTGCCAGCAGCTTTTACAGCTCTGGAAACACCATATATTTT; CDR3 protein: CASSFYSSGNTIYF
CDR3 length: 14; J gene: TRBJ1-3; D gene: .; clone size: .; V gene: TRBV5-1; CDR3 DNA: TGCGCCAGCTCGGACGGGGACTTTGGAAACACCATATATTTT; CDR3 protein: CASSDGDFGNTIYF
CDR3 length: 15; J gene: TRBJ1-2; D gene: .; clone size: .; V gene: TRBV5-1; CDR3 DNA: TGCGCCAGCAGCGTGAGCGGCGGAATCCTCTATGGCTACACCTTC; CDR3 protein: CASSVSGGILYGYTF
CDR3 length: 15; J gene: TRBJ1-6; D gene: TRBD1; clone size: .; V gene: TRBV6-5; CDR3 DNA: TGTGCCAGCAAAGCCGGGGACAGGAGGCTGGTTCCCCTCCACTTT; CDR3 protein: CASKAGDRRLVPLHF
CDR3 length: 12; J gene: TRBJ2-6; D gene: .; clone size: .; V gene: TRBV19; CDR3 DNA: TGTGCCAGTAACAGTGGGGCCAACGTCCTGACTTTC; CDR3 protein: CASNSGANVLTF
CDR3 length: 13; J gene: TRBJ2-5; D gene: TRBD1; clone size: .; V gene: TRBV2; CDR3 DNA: TGTGCCAGCAGCGAGGACAGGGAGCAGACCCAGTACTTC; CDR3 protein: CASSEDREQTQYF
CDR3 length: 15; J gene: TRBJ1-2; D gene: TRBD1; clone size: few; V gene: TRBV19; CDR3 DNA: TGTGCCAGTAGTAGCAACGGACAGGGGGAGAATGGCTACACCTTC; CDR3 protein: CASSSNGQGENGYTF
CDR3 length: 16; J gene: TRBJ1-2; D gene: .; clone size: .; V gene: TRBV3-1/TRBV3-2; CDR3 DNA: TGTGCCAGCAGCCCGATCGACTTAACAGGGACCTATGGCTACACCTTC; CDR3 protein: CASSPIDLTGTYGYTF
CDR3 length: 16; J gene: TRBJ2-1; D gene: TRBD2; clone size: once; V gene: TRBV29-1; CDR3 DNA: TGCAGCGTTGAAGGGTTCAGGGGGAGGACTAGCGGCGGTCAGTTCTTC; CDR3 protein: CSVEGFRGRTSGGQFF
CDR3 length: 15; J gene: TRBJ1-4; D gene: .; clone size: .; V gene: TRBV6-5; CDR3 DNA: TGTGCCAGCAGTTACTCGAGCCAGGGGAGTGAAAAACTGTTTTTT; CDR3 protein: CASSYSSQGSEKLFF
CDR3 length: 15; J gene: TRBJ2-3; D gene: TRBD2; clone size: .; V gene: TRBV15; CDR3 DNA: TGTGCCACCAGGGAGGGCGGGGGTAGCACAGATACGCAGTATTTT; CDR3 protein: CATREGGGSTDTQYF
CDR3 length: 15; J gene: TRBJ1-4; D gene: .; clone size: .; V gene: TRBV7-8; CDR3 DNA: TGTGCCAGCAGCTTAGAGTCGGGGATCTATGAAAAACTGTTTTTT; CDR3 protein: CASSLESGIYEKLFF
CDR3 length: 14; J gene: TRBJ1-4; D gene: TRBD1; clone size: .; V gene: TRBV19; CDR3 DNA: TGTGCCACAGCGAGAGGGGGCTTCGGGGAAAAACTGTTTTTT; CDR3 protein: CATARGGFGEKLFF
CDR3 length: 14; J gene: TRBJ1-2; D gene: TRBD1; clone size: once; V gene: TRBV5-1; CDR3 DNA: TGCGCCAGCAGCTTGGACAGGGGGCAAGGTGGCTACACCTTC; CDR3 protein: CASSLDRGQGGYTF
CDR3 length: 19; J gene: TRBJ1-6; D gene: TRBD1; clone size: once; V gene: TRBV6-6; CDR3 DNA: TGTGCCAGCAGTCCGCCAGGGGGCGGGTTCCCTAGGGTTAATTCACCCCTCCACTTT; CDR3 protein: CASSPPGGGFPRVNSPLHF
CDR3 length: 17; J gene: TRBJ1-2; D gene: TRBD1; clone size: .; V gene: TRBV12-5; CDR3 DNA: TGTGCTAGTGGTTTGAGCTCGGGCGGGACAGGGACTTATGGCTACACCTTC; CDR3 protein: CASGLSSGGTGTYGYTF
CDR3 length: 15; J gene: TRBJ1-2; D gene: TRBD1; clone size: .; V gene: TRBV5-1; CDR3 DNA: TGCGCCAGCAGCTCTCAGACAGGGTCTTACTATGGCTACACCTTC; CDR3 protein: CASSSQTGSYYGYTF
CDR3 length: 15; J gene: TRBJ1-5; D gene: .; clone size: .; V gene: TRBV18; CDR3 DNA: TGTGCCAGCTCATCAATAACAGGTAGCAATCAGCCCCAGCATTTT; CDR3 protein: CASSSITGSNQPQHF
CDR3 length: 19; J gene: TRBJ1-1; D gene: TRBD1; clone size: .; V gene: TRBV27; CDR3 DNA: TGTGCCAGCAGTTATTTCACGGACAGGGGGACTAGGCCGAACACTGAAGCTTTCTTT; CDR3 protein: CASSYFTDRGTRPNTEAFF
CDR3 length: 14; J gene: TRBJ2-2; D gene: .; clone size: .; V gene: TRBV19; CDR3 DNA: TGTGCCAGTAGCCAAAGGGGTTCCGGCGGGGAGCTGTTTTTT; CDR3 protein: CASSQRGSGGELFF
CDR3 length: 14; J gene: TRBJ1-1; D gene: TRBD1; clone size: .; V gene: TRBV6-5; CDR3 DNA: TGTGCCAGCAGGCGGGACAGAAAGAACACTGAAGCTTTCTTT; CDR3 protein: CASRRDRKNTEAFF
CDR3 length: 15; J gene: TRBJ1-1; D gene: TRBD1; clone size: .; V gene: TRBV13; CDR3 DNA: TGTGCCAGCAGCCCACTCGGACAGGGAATCACTGAAGCTTTCTTT; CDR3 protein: CASSPLGQGITEAFF
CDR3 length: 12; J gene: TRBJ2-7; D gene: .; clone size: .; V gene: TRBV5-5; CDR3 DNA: TGTGCCAGCAGCCTCCGTCGCGATGGGCAGTACTTC; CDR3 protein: CASSLRRDGQYF
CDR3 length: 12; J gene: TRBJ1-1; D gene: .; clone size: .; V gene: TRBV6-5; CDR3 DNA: TGTGCCAGCACCATGGAGGGCGCTGAAGCTTTCTTT; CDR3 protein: CASTMEGAEAFF
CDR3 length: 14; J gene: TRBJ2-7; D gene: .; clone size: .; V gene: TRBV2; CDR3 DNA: TGTGCCAGCAGTGAACAAACCATCAGCTACGAGCAGTACTTC; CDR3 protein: CASSEQTISYEQYF
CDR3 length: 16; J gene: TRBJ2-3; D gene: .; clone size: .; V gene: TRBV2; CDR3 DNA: TGTGCCAGCGGACCTACAGGGTTCCACGACACAGATACGCAGTATTTT; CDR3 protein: CASGPTGFHDTDTQYF
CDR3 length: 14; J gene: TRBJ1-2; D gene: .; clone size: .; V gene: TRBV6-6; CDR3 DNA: TGTGCCAGCAGTTACTCGACAGAGGCCTATGGCTACACCTTC; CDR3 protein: CASSYSTEAYGYTF
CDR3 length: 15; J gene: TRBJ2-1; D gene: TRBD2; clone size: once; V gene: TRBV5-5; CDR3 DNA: TGTGCCAGCAGCGCTGCTAGCGGGGTTTGGTATGAGCAGTTCTTC; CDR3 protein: CASSAASGVWYEQFF
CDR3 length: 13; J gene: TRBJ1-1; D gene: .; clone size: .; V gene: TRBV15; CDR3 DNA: TGTGCCACCGCAGGACAGTGGAACACTGAAGCTTTCTTT; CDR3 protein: CATAGQWNTEAFF
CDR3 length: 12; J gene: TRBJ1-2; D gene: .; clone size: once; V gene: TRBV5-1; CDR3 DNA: TGCGCCAGCAGCATCCAGGGTCAGGGCTACACCTTC; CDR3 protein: CASSIQGQGYTF
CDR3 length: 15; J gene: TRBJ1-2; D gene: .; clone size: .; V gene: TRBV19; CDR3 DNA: TGTGCCAGCTTTCGTGGGAGACCGTGGGACTATGGCTACACCTTC; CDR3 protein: CASFRGRPWDYGYTF
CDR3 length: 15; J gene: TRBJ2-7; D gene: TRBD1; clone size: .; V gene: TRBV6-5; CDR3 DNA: TGTGCCAGCAGTTACGGGGGACAGAGCTCCTACGAGCAGTACTTC; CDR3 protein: CASSYGGQSSYEQYF
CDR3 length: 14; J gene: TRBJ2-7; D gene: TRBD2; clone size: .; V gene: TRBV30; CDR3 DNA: TGTGCCTGGAGGTTTGGCGGGGGATCCTACGAGCAGTACTTC; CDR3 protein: CAWRFGGGSYEQYF
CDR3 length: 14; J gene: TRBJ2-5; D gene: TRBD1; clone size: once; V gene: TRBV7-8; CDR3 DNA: TGTGCCAGCAGCCCGATGGGACAGGGAAAGACCCAGTACTTC; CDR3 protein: CASSPMGQGKTQYF
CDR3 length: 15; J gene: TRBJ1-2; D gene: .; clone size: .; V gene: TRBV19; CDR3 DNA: TGTGCCAGTAGTATGAGACAGGCGGCGAACTATGGCTACACCTTC; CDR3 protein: CASSMRQAANYGYTF
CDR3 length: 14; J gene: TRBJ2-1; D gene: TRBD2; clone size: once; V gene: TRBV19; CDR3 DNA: TGTGCCAGTCTAGCGGGGGGCCCCTACAATGAGCAGTTCTTC; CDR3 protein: CASLAGGPYNEQFF
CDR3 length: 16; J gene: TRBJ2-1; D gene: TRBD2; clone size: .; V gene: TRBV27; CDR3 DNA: TGTGCCAGCAGTGCGTATCGGGGACTATTCTACAATGAGCAGTTCTTC; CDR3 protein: CASSAYRGLFYNEQFF
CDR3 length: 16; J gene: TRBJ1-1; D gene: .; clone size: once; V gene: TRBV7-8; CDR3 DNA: TGTGCCAGCAGCCCAAGAAGACAGTTACTGAACACTGAAGCTTTCTTT; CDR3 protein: CASSPRRQLLNTEAFF
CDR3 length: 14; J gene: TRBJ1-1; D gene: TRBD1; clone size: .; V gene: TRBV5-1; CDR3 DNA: TGCGCCAGCAGCCCTGACAGGGGCACAACTGAAGCTTTCTTT; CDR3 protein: CASSPDRGTTEAFF
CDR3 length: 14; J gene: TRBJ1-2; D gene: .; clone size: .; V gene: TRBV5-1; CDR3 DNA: TGCGCCAGCAGCGCTACTACAGGGTTAGGCGGCTACACCTTC; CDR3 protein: CASSATTGLGGYTF
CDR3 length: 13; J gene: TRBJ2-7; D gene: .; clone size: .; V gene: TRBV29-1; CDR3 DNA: TGCAGCGTTCGAGGACTAAGCACCTACGAGCAGTACTTC; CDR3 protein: CSVRGLSTYEQYF
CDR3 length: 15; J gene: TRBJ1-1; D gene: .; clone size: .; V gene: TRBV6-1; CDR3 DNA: TGTGCCAGCAGTGAATCTCATAGGAGGAACCCTGAAGCTTTCTTT; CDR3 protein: CASSESHRRNPEAFF
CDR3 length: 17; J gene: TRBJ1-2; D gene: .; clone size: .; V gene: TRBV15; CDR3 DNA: TGTGCCACCAGCAGAGATAGGGCCAGGGGCTGGGACTATGGCTACACCTTC; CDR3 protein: CATSRDRARGWDYGYTF
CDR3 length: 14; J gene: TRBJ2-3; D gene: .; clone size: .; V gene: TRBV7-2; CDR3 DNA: TGTGCCAGCAGCCCTTATACTAGCACAGATACGCAGTATTTT; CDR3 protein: CASSPYTSTDTQYF
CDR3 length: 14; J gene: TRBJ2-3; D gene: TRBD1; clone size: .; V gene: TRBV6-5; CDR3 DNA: TGTGCCAGCGGCCGGGACAGGGGCACAGATACGCAGTATTTT; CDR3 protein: CASGRDRGTDTQYF
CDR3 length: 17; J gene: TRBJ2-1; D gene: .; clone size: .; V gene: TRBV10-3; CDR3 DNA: TGTGCCATCAGTGAGTCGATAGTCCAGGCCCTTTACAATGAGCAGTTCTTC; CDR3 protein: CAISESIVQALYNEQFF
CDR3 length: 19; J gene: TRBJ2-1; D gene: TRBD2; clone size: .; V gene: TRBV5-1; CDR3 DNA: TGCGCCAGCAGCTCCCCCCAGTCTAGCGGGGGGATCTCCTACAATGAGCAGTTCTTC; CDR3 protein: CASSSPQSSGGISYNEQFF
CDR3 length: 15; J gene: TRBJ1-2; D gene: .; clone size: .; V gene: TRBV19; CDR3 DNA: TGTGCCAGTAGTATTGCGGGGGAACCCATGTATGGCTACACCTTC; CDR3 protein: CASSIAGEPMYGYTF
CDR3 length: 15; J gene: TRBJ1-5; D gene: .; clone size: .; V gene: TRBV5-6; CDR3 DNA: TGTGCCAGCAGCCAATCAGGCACCGGCAATCAGCCCCAGCATTTT; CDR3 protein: CASSQSGTGNQPQHF
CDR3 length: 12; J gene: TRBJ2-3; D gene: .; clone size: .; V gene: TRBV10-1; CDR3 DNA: TGCGCCACCTCCCTAGACACAGATACGCAGTATTTT; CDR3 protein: CATSLDTDTQYF
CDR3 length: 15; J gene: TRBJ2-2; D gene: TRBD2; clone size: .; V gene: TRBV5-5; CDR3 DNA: TGTGCCAGCAGCTCTCTAGCGGGGGGCCCCGGGGAGCTGTTTTTT; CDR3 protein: CASSSLAGGPGELFF